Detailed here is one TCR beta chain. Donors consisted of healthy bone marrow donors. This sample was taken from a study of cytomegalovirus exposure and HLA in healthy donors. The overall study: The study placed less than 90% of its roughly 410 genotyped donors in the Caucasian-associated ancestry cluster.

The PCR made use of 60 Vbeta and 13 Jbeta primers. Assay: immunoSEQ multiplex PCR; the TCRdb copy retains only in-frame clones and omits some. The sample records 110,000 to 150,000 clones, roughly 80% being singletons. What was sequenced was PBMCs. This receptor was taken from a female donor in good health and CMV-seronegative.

The CDR3 here is CASSSGLAGPRGNTQYF. DNA for the CDR3: TGTGCCAGCAGTTCAGGACTAGCGGGCCCACGTGGAAATACGCAGTATTTT. The chain uses TRBV7-6 and TRBJ2-3; 11 bases agree with TRBD2. Germline CDR1 reads SGHVS; CDR2 reads FNYEAQ. V was pared by 6 bases and J by 7 bases, with 15 bases of the junction left unmatched. The CDR3 length is 17 residues.